This TCR beta chain was documented in a study of blood T cells in healthy people across ages. The V gene lost 4 bases and the J gene lost 9 bases, with 10 bases spanning the gap. The CDR3 is 12 residues long. CDR1 is LGHNA, CDR2 YNFKEQ, per germline. PBMCs, at least 7 million per sample, were isolated. Overall study findings and caveats: Expanded clonotype shifts may have been confounded, as the donors had an unknown CMV status. Measured against age, TCR beta diversity per million T cells decreased in a roughly linear manner.

In its sample, this clonotype was seen a few times. The antigen is undetermined. The authors ran a second PCR of about 6 to 12 cycles using a sample-barcoded 5' primer and a J-beta primer mix. The template-switch adaptor was a 5' adaptor with 12 random nucleotides. It tagged each cDNA molecule. TCRdb analysed the 5' RACE reads with MiXCR anew, one entry per CDR3 protein. Of approximately 350,000 distinct CDR3 sequences in the sample, roughly half were seen once. Sequenced material: blood. This TCR was sampled from a man aged 55 to 70 in good health. The V gene is TRBV4-2, the J gene TRBJ2-1; D is unclear. The CDR3 protein is CASSLNAGEQFF. The CDR3 DNA sequence: TGTGCCAGCAGCCTCAACGCCGGTGAGCAGTTCTTC.